Many counts were recorded for the clone carrying this TCR beta chain. What it binds is not known. The data were taken from a study of early T cells in non-severe SARS-CoV-2 infection. Overall study: Chains were unpaired, as sequencing was done on bulk RNA from unsorted whole blood. Overall study results and limits: Private and CD4 specificities were missed by VDJdb matching, which favored anti-spike CD8 responses.

Germline loops: CDR1 SGHTA, CDR2 FQGTGA. Deletions cut 1 base from V and 0 bases from J, with 10 bases between. The length of the CDR3 is 16 residues. TCRdb reprocessed the 5' RACE reads with MiXCR, giving one entry per CDR3 protein. Here the sample spans approximately 33,000 distinct CDR3 sequences, approximately 5.3% being singletons. The origin of this receptor is an adult who was a healthcare worker with PCR-confirmed SARS-CoV-2 infection or an uninfected control (not recorded which). The sample was whole blood. This chain connects TRBV7-3 to TRBJ2-1, with a tentative D call TRBD2 (5 bases). This CDR3 is CASSLSGRPSYNEQFF. DNA of the CDR3: TGTGCCAGCAGCTTAAGTGGGAGACCCTCCTACAATGAGCAGTTCTTC.